A selection of T cell receptor beta chains follows, all from one sample in a study of cytotoxic CD8 clonotypes in ibrutinib-treated CLL. Libraries were prepared by immunoSEQ multiplex PCR; TCRdb keeps only in-frame clonotypes and omits some of them. The repertoire holds about 160,000 clones, approximately 90% seen once, with about 3% in the top ten. Sequenced here: PBMCs, sampled at disease progression, from a patient treated with ibrutinib. These receptors were obtained from a human donor with chronic lymphocytic leukemia. CDR3s leave out the opening cysteine and the closing phenylalanine or tryptophan. The D gene is left open where the match is weak. Clone size is stated in some rows and not others, as once, few, many or a class when expanded.

TRBV9,TRBJ2-5,.,.,ASSRGPGVAETQY
TRBV5-4,TRBJ2-7,.,TRBD2,ASSLAASGPLEQY
TRBV19,TRBJ1-2,.,.,ASSKDRGENYGYT
TRBV2,TRBJ2-7,.,TRBD2,ASKTSGPYEQY
TRBV18,TRBJ2-3,.,TRBD2,ASSPGAGGSDTQY
TRBV11-3,TRBJ2-6,.,TRBD2,ASSLGGGTGANVLT
TRBV5-1,TRBJ2-1,.,TRBD1,ASSRVRGQGFNEQF
TRBV5-6,TRBJ1-5,.,.,ASSWGPGQPQH
TRBV5-1,TRBJ1-1,.,TRBD1,ASTAQGGGTEAF
TRBV10-3,TRBJ2-7,.,.,AISREGTFSYEQY
TRBV6-6,TRBJ1-1,once,TRBD1,ASANRGHVAF
TRBV7-9,TRBJ1-5,.,.,ASSSTLSNQPQH
TRBV10-3,TRBJ1-2,.,.,AISPQENYGYT
TRBV2,TRBJ2-3,.,TRBD2,ASSEYLAGSTDTQY
TRBV28,TRBJ2-7,.,.,ASSWEGSSSYEQY
TRBV19,TRBJ1-5,.,TRBD1,ASSFMGQGIPQH
TRBV6-4,TRBJ2-1,few,TRBD2,ASTLLAGVNNEQF
TRBV7-2,TRBJ2-5,.,.,ASSPVGGAIQETQY
TRBV5-1,TRBJ2-5,.,.,ASSLGGGETQY
TRBV18,TRBJ2-3,.,.,ASSPLGGHTDTQY
TRBV7-9,TRBJ1-2,.,.,ASSFDGVYGYT
TRBV27,TRBJ2-7,.,.,ASSLGGSYEQY
TRBV7-2,TRBJ1-1,.,TRBD1,ASSRQGSRNTEAF
TRBV19,TRBJ1-1,.,TRBD1,ASSLLTGRGTEAF
TRBV14,TRBJ2-6,.,.,ASSLDRRGEAGANVLT
TRBV12-5,TRBJ2-4,.,TRBD2,ASGLSAGGNIQY
TRBV7-3,TRBJ1-5,.,.,ASSSGGEAQPQH
TRBV14,TRBJ2-1,.,TRBD2,ASSHLTSAPYNEQF
TRBV5-5,TRBJ1-5,.,TRBD1,ASSRTGDSNQPQH
TRBV2,TRBJ2-1,.,.,ASSPYNEQF
TRBV6-5,TRBJ2-3,.,.,ASSLYRARTDTQY
TRBV4-2,TRBJ2-7,.,.,ASSQSASGGGYEQY
TRBV5-1,TRBJ2-1,.,TRBD2,ASSLGAGSYNEQF
TRBV7-9,TRBJ1-2,.,.,ASSETQSANYGYT
TRBV15,TRBJ1-5,once,TRBD1,ATSTGQGWNQPQH
TRBV4-2,TRBJ2-1,.,TRBD2,ASSRWTGGSREQF